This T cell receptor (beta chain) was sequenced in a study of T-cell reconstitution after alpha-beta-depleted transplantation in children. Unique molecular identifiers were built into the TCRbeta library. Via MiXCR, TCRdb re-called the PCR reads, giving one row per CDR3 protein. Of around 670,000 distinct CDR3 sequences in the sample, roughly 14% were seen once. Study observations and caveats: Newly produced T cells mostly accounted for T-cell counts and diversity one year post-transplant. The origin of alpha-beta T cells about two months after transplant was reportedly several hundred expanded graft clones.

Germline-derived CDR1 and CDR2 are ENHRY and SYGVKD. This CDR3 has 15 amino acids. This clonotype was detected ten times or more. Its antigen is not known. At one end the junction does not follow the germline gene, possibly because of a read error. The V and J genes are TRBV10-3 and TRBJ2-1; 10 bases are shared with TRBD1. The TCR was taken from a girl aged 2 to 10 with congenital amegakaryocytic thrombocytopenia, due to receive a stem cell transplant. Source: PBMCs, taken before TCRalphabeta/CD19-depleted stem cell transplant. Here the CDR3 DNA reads TGTGCCATCAATGAGTGGGGACAGGGGTACAATGAGCAGTTCTTC. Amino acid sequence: CAINEWGQGYNEQFF.